What follows are 11 T cell receptor beta chains derived from one specimen sequenced in a study of T cells in Graves' hyperthyroidism and ophthalmopathy. RNA transcripts yielded amplified TCR beta CDR3 regions. Initially, a first-round RT-PCR of the TCR CDR3 employed the HTBI primer set. TCRdb fed the multiplex PCR reads into MiXCR, producing one record per CDR3 protein. Seen here are hundreds of thousands of distinct CDR3 sequences, roughly 16% observed once, and the top ten hold 3.8%. The sequenced material came from blood. These receptors were obtained from a woman aged 25 to 45 with Graves' hyperthyroidism.

This clonotype was seen at least ten times. The V call is TRBV2, the J call TRBJ2-4, with D perhaps matching TRBD1 or TRBD2 (5 bases each). The V end lost 0 bases, the J end lost 6 bases, and 12 bases lay between the germline ends. The CDR3 is 15 residues long. Germline-derived CDR1 and CDR2 are SNHLY and FYNNEI. CDR3 loop: CASSEAGSQGNIQYF. CDR3 nucleotide sequence: TGTGCCAGCAGTGAAGCTGGGAGTCAGGGAAACATTCAGTACTTC.

In its sample, this clonotype was seen a few times. The genes are TRBV27 and TRBJ2-5; D unclear. Trimming cost V 5 bases and J 7 bases, with 20 bases left between them. The V gene's germline CDR1 is MNHEY and CDR2 SMNVEV (reference sequence). CDR3 length equals 15 residues. CDR3 sequence: CASSQPTAASGTQYF. DNA of the CDR3: TGTGCCAGCAGTCAACCCACGGCGGCCTCTGGGACCCAGTACTTC.

This clonotype came up many times. V gene TRBV3-1 combines with J gene TRBJ1-1; 7 bases fit TRBD1. J was trimmed by 2 bases and V by 0 bases; bases with no gene match: 12. Germline V CDR1 and CDR2: LGHDT, YNNKEL (reference sequence). The CDR3 is made up of 18 amino acids. The CDR3 DNA reads as TGTGCCAGCAGCCAAGAAGGGGGCGCAGGGGTTTTTAACACTGAAGCTTTCTTT. Amino acids: CASSQEGGAGVFNTEAFF.

The sample holds a few counts of this clonotype. This chain joins TRBV25-1 and TRBJ2-7, with 8 bases aligning to TRBD1. There are 16 residues in the CDR3. The J segment lost 9 bases and the V segment lost 2 bases, leaving 15 bases of the junction unmatched. From germline, CDR1 is MGHDK and CDR2 SYGVNS. The CDR3 nucleotides read TGTGCCAGCAGTGAAGTTGGTAAAGGGACAGGCGCTTGGCAGTACTTC. Translation gives CASSEVGKGTGAWQYF.

This clonotype was counted at least ten times. The chain has TRBV7-9 and TRBJ2-5, with D perhaps matching TRBD2 (5 bases). V lost 5 bases, J lost 4 bases, and 20 bases lay in between. The CDR3 extends over 16 amino acids. The germline CDR1 and CDR2 sequences are SEHNR and FQNEAQ (reference sequence). This CDR3 reads CASSPAGILIGETQYF. CDR3 in DNA: TGTGCCAGCAGCCCAGCCGGGATTTTAATAGGAGAGACCCAGTACTTC.

This clonotype has ten or more counts. The chain combines TRBV12-3 or TRBV12-4 with TRBJ1-1, with D possibly TRBD1 on 6 matching bases. The CDR3 length is 15 residues. V dropped 7 bases and J dropped 3 bases, with 18 bases sitting between them. The CDR3 bases are TGTGCCAGCAATTTGCCTGGGACACCCCACACTGAAGCTTTCTTT. Its translation: CASNLPGTPHTEAFF.

This clonotype was detected many times. This chain uses TRBV7-9 with TRBJ2-1; D call uncertain. The V gene's germline CDR1 is SEHNR and CDR2 FQNEAQ (reference sequence). The CDR3 loop spans 17 amino acids. Trimming pared 2 bases from V and 0 bases from J, leaving 14 bases between. Written as DNA, the CDR3 is TGTGCCAGCAGCTTAATCCCGGTCCCCTCCTCCTACAATGAGCAGTTCTTC. Translating it yields CASSLIPVPSSYNEQFF.

With respect to this clonotype: A read error is possible here, since a much larger clone lies one base away. The chain employs TRBV6-1 and TRBJ2-7; D not certain. Trimming left V 10 bases short and J 3 bases short, with 13 bases between. Per the germline V gene, CDR1 is MNHNS and CDR2 is SASEGT. The CDR3 covers 12 residues. CDR3 nucleotides: TGTGCCACCGTAACTGGCAACTACGAGCAGTACTTC. Its protein is CATVTGNYEQYF.

The chain's CDR3 is CSANPPGQGLGQFF. CDR3 DNA sequence: TGCAGTGCGAACCCACCGGGACAGGGGCTAGGGCAGTTCTTC. V gene TRBV20-1 combines with J gene TRBJ2-1; 10 bases align to TRBD1. Germline V gene lookup returns CDR1 DFQATT and CDR2 SNEGSKA (reference sequence). With 6 bases clipped from V and 12 bases from J, the junction kept 14 bases outside the gene matches. The CDR3 length is 14 residues.

This clonotype was observed a handful of times. The chain employs TRBV3-1 and TRBJ2-7; TRBD1 matches 8 bases. There are 13 residues in the CDR3. The germline CDR1 and CDR2 sequences are LGHDT and YNNKEL (reference sequence). Unmatched junction bases numbered 2, after V lost 1 base and J lost 6 bases. CDR3 sequence: CASSQGQGFEQYF. The CDR3 region has the DNA TGTGCCAGCAGCCAAGGACAGGGGTTCGAGCAGTACTTC.

This chain connects TRBV10-1 to TRBJ2-1; possible D gene TRBD2, 5 bases. The CDR3 totals 16 residues. The V end was cut by 7 bases, the J end by 6 bases, with 22 bases between. From germline, CDR1 is WNHNN and CDR2 SYGVQD (reference sequence). DNA of the CDR3: TGCGCCAGCACTACCTTTAACCGGGATTCCGGCAATGAGCAGTTCTTC. Translating gives CASTTFNRDSGNEQFF.